This entry is about one T cell receptor (beta chain). The sample is drawn from a study of blood T cell repertoires in COVID-19. As processed by the authors: Reference gene primer amplification gave nucleated cell count estimates. Only in-frame clones appear in the TCRdb table, and some are missing; sequencing was by immunoSEQ multiplex PCR. That table is the source of V, J and clone size, and D and trimming were worked out from the DNA. The repertoire holds hundreds of thousands of clones, with 87% as singletons. The CDR3 has 14 amino acids. V shed 5 bases and J 8 bases; nucleotides not matched to a gene: 6. The germline gives CDR1 WNHNN, CDR2 SYGVQD (reference sequence).

What was sequenced was peripheral blood. V usage is TRBV10-1 and J usage is TRBJ2-1; 10 nucleotides agree with TRBD2. The TCR originated in a woman aged 50 to 65 with COVID-19, enrolled during active disease. The CDR3 nucleotides read TGCGCCAGCAGTCCCGGGACTAGCGTACATGAGCAGTTCTTC. It codes for CASSPGTSVHEQFF.